This TCR beta chain was sequenced in a study of CD8 T cells in ankylosing spondylitis. MiXCR was run by TCRdb on the 5' RACE reads, yielding one entry per CDR3 protein. The table has about 88,000 distinct CDR3 sequences, 27% seen once; the top ten hold approximately 59%. V was pared by 3 bases and J by 8 bases, with 17 bases between. The CDR3 consists of 15 residues. Germline V gene data show CDR1 as KGHSH and CDR2 as LQKENI. This rearrangement joins TRBV18 to TRBJ2-1; D might be TRBD1 or TRBD2, each matching 6 bases. Sequencing input: blood, either unsorted or a sorted T cell fraction (not recorded which). This TCR was recovered from a male donor with ankylosing spondylitis or in good health (not recorded which). This chain's CDR3 is CASSPSGALGDEQFF. CDR3 DNA sequence: TGTGCCAGCTCACCCTCGGGGGCTCTGGGAGATGAGCAGTTCTTC.